A selection of T cell receptor beta chains follows, all from one sample in a study of regulatory T cells in long-lasting Graves disease. TCRdb re-called the multiplex PCR reads with MiXCR, one entry per CDR3 protein. The sample gives fewer than 350,000 distinct CDR3 sequences, 18% of which show up once; about two fifths is in the top ten. The source material was peripheral blood mononuclear cells (PBMCs), sampled at new diagnosis, from a patient treated with antithyroid drugs. Receptors originate from a female donor with Graves disease. Both conserved end residues are part of each CDR3. The order of the fields is D gene, clone size, J gene, V gene, CDR3 DNA, CDR3 protein. A D gene is named only where the DNA matches it firmly. Clone sizes are given selectively: once, few, many, or a class where the clone is expanded.

.	many	TRBJ1-1	TRBV13	TGTGCCAGCAGGGTCCTGGTTCTCTCGGATGGAGCTTTCTTT	CASRVLVLSDGAFF
TRBD2	many	TRBJ2-3	TRBV15	TGTGCCACCAGCGGGAGGGCGCAAGATACGCAGTATTTT	CATSGRAQDTQYF
TRBD2	many	TRBJ2-7	TRBV20-1	TGCAGTGCTCCCCTAGCGGGGGTTACTGCGGGGGAGCAGTACTTC	CSAPLAGVTAGEQYF
TRBD1	.	TRBJ1-1	TRBV28	TGTGCCAGCAGTTGGCCCCTGACAGGGGCTATGAACACTGAAGCTTTCTTT	CASSWPLTGAMNTEAFF
.	many	TRBJ2-7	TRBV7-8	TGTGCCAGCAGCCCAGGGGGGCGCGAGCAGTACTTC	CASSPGGREQYF
TRBD2	many	TRBJ2-1	TRBV7-2	TGTGCCAGCAGCTTAGTTGGTAACGCGGGGGACAATGAGCAGTTCTTC	CASSLVGNAGDNEQFF
.	many	TRBJ1-1	TRBV7-2	TGTGCCAGCAGCTTAGGCAGTGGGAACACTGAAGCTTTCTTT	CASSLGSGNTEAFF
.	many	TRBJ2-5	TRBV2	TGTGCCAGCAGTGAAACGTCGGGCAGGGTCCAAGAGACCCAGTACTTC	CASSETSGRVQETQYF
TRBD1	.	TRBJ2-1	TRBV20-1	TGCAGTGCCATACAGGGGGCCACCTACAATGAGCAGTTCTTC	CSAIQGATYNEQFF
TRBD2	.	TRBJ2-7	TRBV7-2	TGTGCCAGCAGCTCCGTGGCTAGCGGGAGGGCCTTCTACGAGCAGTACTTC	CASSSVASGRAFYEQYF
TRBD2	.	TRBJ2-1	TRBV5-1	TGTGCCAGCAGCTTTCTAGCGGGAGGTATTGAGCAGTTCTTC	CASSFLAGGIEQFF
.	many	TRBJ1-5	TRBV28	TGTGCCAGCAGTCCTGACAGGTGGGATAGCAATCAGCCCCAGCATTTT	CASSPDRWDSNQPQHF
.	few	TRBJ2-2	TRBV5-1	TGCGCCAGCAGCTGGGGGGACTCCACCGGGGAGCTGTTTTTT	CASSWGDSTGELFF
TRBD1	.	TRBJ1-1	TRBV10-2	TGCGCCACCTTGCGACAGGGAGACACTGAAGCTTTCTTT	CATLRQGDTEAFF
TRBD2	.	TRBJ2-1	TRBV12-3/TRBV12-4	TGTGCCAGCAGTCCGTTAAGCGGGAGGGAAGAGACCCAGTTCTTC	CASSPLSGREETQFF
.	few	TRBJ2-1	TRBV6-2/TRBV6-3	TGTGCCTCAGGGATAGGGGCCTGGCATGAGCAGTTCTTC	CASGIGAWHEQFF
TRBD2	.	TRBJ2-5	TRBV30	TGTGCCTGGAGTGAAAGGGGAGGGGAGACCCAGTACTTC	CAWSERGGETQYF
.	many	TRBJ1-1	TRBV5-1	TGCGCCAGCAGCATCAAGATTGGACGGACGAACACTGAAGCTTTCTTT	CASSIKIGRTNTEAFF
.	few	TRBJ1-2	TRBV9	TGTGCCAGCAGCCTCGGGACATATAATGGCTACACCTTC	CASSLGTYNGYTF
.	many	TRBJ2-7	TRBV6-5	TGTGCCAGCAGTTACGGGACGCGATACGAGCAGTACTTC	CASSYGTRYEQYF
.	many	TRBJ2-3	TRBV19	TGTGCCAGTAGTTCATATGGTGCAGATACGCAGTATTTT	CASSSYGADTQYF
TRBD1	many	TRBJ2-3	TRBV11-1	TGTGCCAGCAGACCCGGACAGGGGCCAGATACGCAGTATTTT	CASRPGQGPDTQYF
.	many	TRBJ1-1	TRBV19	TGTGCCAGTAGTACCCCGCCCACCAAAAGGACTGAAGCTTTCTTT	CASSTPPTKRTEAFF
.	many	TRBJ1-1	TRBV12-3/TRBV12-4	TGTGCCAGCAGTCCGGCTGTGACAGGTATGAACACTGAAGCTTTCTTT	CASSPAVTGMNTEAFF
.	few	TRBJ1-6	TRBV27	TGTGCCAGCACCCCGGCCTATAATTCACCCCTCCACTTT	CASTPAYNSPLHF
.	many	TRBJ1-5	TRBV6-5	TGTGCCAGCAGTTACCCTTCAGACCGTTGGGGCAATCAGCCCCAGCATTTT	CASSYPSDRWGNQPQHF